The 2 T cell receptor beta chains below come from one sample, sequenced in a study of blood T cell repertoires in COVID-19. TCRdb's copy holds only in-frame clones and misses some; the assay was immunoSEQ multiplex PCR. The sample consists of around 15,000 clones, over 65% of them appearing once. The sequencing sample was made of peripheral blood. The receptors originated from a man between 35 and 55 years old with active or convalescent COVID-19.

The CDR3 sequence: CASSLGVFGEVSTDTQYF. For the CDR3, the DNA is TGTGCCAGCAGCTTAGGGGTTTTTGGGGAGGTGAGCACAGATACGCAGTATTTT. The chain links TRBV11-2 to TRBJ2-3, with D perhaps TRBD2 (6 bases). V was pared by 1 base and J by 0 bases, with 17 bases between. The CDR3 totals 18 residues. CDR1 and CDR2 (germline): SGHAT, FQNNGV.

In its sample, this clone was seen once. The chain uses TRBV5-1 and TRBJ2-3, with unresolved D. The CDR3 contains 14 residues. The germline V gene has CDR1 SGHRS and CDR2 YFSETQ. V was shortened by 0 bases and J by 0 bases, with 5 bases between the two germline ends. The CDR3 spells CASSLGGSTDTQYF. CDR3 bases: TGCGCCAGCAGCTTGGGCGGCAGCACAGATACGCAGTATTTT.